Presented here are 28 T cell receptor beta chains from one specimen sequenced in a study of identical twins. TCRdb reanalysed the 5' RACE reads using MiXCR and keeps one entry per CDR3 protein. The sample includes roughly 350,000 distinct CDR3 sequences, 10% to 15% of them seen just once. These data also formed part of another study, on yellow fever vaccine responses in identical twins.

The material sequenced was CD8+ T cells sorted from blood. These receptors were collected from a woman between 18 and 30 years old in good health.

This clonotype has just a few counts. This chain joins TRBV5-1 and TRBJ2-5; D may be TRBD1 (5 bases). The CDR3 has 14 residues. V was cut by 0 bases and J by 5 bases, with 11 bases left in between. Germline-derived CDR1 and CDR2 are SGHRS and YFSETQ. For the CDR3, the DNA is TGCGCCAGCAGCTTGGGACAGTTATTGGAGACCCAGTACTTC. This codes for CASSLGQLLETQYF.

The chain is built from TRBV7-9 and TRBJ2-7; D perhaps matches TRBD1 (8 bases). The CDR3 is 15 amino acids. CDR1 and CDR2 (germline): SEHNR, FQNEAQ (reference sequence). Trimming shortened V by 6 bases and J by 3 bases, and 18 bases separated the two germline ends. Written as DNA, the CDR3 is TGTGCCAGCAGTCACGGACAGGGACTACTCTACGAGCAGTACTTC. It encodes CASSHGQGLLYEQYF.

This clonotype was detected only a few times. The V and J genes are TRBV6-1 and TRBJ2-3; TRBD2 matches 9 bases. Germline V gene lookup returns CDR1 MNHNS and CDR2 SASEGT. This CDR3 contains 15 residues. V was clipped by 2 bases and J by 4 bases; unmatched bases: 4. The CDR3 sequence: CASSEIAGVPDTQYF. CDR3 nucleotide sequence: TGTGCCAGCAGTGAAATAGCGGGGGTTCCAGATACGCAGTATTTT.

The chain is built from TRBV7-9 and TRBJ2-5; D is uncertain. This CDR3 has 16 residues. The V end was cut by 4 bases, the J end by 3 bases, with 18 bases between. Germline CDR1 is SEHNR and CDR2 is FQNEAQ (reference sequence). Here the CDR3 DNA reads TGTGCCAGCAGCTCCCGGGTTTACGGTAGGGAAGAGACCCAGTACTTC. It is translated as CASSSRVYGREETQYF.

This chain connects TRBV12-3 or TRBV12-4 to TRBJ1-4; the match to TRBD1 covers 10 bases. The V segment lost 4 bases and the J segment 8 bases; nucleotides outside the gene matches: 4. The CDR3 consists of 14 residues. CDR3 residues: CASSSDRGQEKLFF. The CDR3 DNA reads as TGTGCCAGCAGTTCCGACAGGGGGCAGGAAAAACTGTTTTTT.

Concerning this clonotype itself: Just one base apart from a much larger clone, this may be a read error. This chain joins TRBV9 and TRBJ1-3, with unresolved D. CDR3 size: 12 residues. Trimming took 3 bases from V and 1 from J, leaving 2 bases between them. Germline lookup yields CDR1 SGDLS and CDR2 YYNGEE. The CDR3 region has the DNA TGTGCCAGCAGCGGATCTGGAAACACCATATATTTT. As protein: CASSGSGNTIYF.

V gene TRBV20-1 combines with J gene TRBJ2-7; 9 nucleotides agree with TRBD2. The CDR3 spans 15 residues. Germline trimming cut 3 bases from V and 1 base from J; bases unmatched to any gene: 7. From germline, CDR1 is DFQATT and CDR2 SNEGSKA (reference sequence). The CDR3 nucleotides are TGCAGTGCTAGGACGCTAGCGGGGCTTTCCTACGAGCAGTACTTC. Translated, it gives CSARTLAGLSYEQYF.

This clonotype was observed a few times. The rearrangement joins TRBV9 to TRBJ1-3; D uncertain. The germline V and J ends were trimmed by 0 bases and 0 bases, with 7 bases remaining between them. The CDR3 sequence is 15 residues long. Germline V gene data show CDR1 as SGDLS and CDR2 as YYNGEE. The CDR3 DNA is TGTGCCAGCAGCGTAGACGGGTTCTCTGGAAACACCATATATTTT. Residues: CASSVDGFSGNTIYF.

This sequence joins TRBV7-9 and TRBJ2-5; 8 positions match TRBD2. The CDR3 consists of 12 residues. In germline, CDR1 is SEHNR, CDR2 FQNEAQ (reference sequence). V dropped 5 bases and J dropped 11; count of bases not matched to a gene: 7. CDR3 nucleotide sequence: TGTGCCAGCAGCAACGGGGGGGGGCGACAGTACTTC. Protein: CASSNGGGRQYF.

The rearrangement links TRBV24-1 to TRBJ2-7; D may correspond to TRBD1 or TRBD2 (5 bases each). The CDR3 totals 13 residues. The germline V gene encodes CDR1 KGHDR and CDR2 SFDVKD. V was cut by 2 bases and J by 5 bases, with 9 bases left in between. The CDR3 loop reads CATSDSGAHEQYF. The CDR3 nucleotides read TGTGCCACCAGTGATTCCGGGGCCCACGAGCAGTACTTC.

This clonotype occurred many times. The chain combines TRBV28 with TRBJ1-1; D may be TRBD1 (5 bases). With 3 bases removed from V and 1 base from J, the gap between germline ends came to 9 bases. This CDR3 is 14 amino acids long. Germline V gene lookup returns CDR1 MDHEN and CDR2 SYDVKM. The CDR3 spells CASSFFGGNTEAFF. For the CDR3, the DNA is TGTGCCAGCAGTTTTTTCGGGGGGAACACTGAAGCTTTCTTT.

At least ten counts were recorded for this clonotype. The J gene is TRBJ1-1, the V gene TRBV7-3; D is uncertain. V lost 5 bases to trimming and J lost 1 base, with 11 bases between them. The CDR3 totals 14 residues. Per germline, CDR1 SGHTA and CDR2 FQGTGA. The CDR3 is CASSDEGGNTEAFF. DNA of the CDR3: TGTGCCAGCAGCGATGAAGGAGGGAACACTGAAGCTTTCTTT.

The sample holds one count of this clonotype. The J gene is TRBJ2-7, the V gene TRBV28, with D possibly TRBD1 on 6 matching bases. The CDR3 extends over 15 amino acids. Trimming removed 6 bases at V and 2 bases at J, with 17 bases between. Germline assignment: CDR1 MDHEN and CDR2 SYDVKM. As DNA, the CDR3 is TGTGCCAGCAGCTCACGGAAGGGGGTTACCTACGAGCAGTACTTC. Translation gives CASSSRKGVTYEQYF. The entire variable domain, with the rest obtained from reference TRBV28 and TRBJ2-7, is as follows: DVKVTQSSRYLVKRTGEKVFLECVQDMDHENMFWYRQDPGLGLRLIYFSYDVKMKEKGDIPEGYSVSREKKERFSLILESASTNQTSMYLCASSSRKGVTYEQYFGPGTRLTVT.

This clonotype was seen at least ten times. J is TRBJ2-7 and V is TRBV5-1, with TRBD2 matching over 11 bases. Trimming took 4 bases from V and 3 from J; bases not matched to a gene: 3. Per germline, CDR1 SGHRS and CDR2 YFSETQ. The CDR3 consists of 14 residues. This CDR3 reads CASSTSGRIYEQYF. DNA for the CDR3: TGCGCCAGCAGCACTAGCGGGAGAATCTACGAGCAGTACTTC.

The sample holds a few counts of this clonotype. J is TRBJ2-7 and V is TRBV11-2, with 10 bases identical to TRBD2. The J segment lost 1 base and the V segment lost 5 bases, leaving 5 bases of the junction unmatched. The V gene's germline CDR1 is SGHAT and CDR2 FQNNGV. The CDR3 length is 15 residues. The CDR3 sequence is CASSLSGGTSYEQYV. CDR3 DNA sequence: TGTGCCAGCAGCCTTAGCGGGGGGACTTCCTACGAGCAGTACGTC.

V and J are TRBV2 and TRBJ2-1; 9 nucleotides line up with TRBD1. The length of the CDR3 is 14 residues. Germline trimming cut 7 bases from V and 10 bases from J; bases unmatched to any gene: 11. Germline V gene sequence: CDR1 SNHLY, CDR2 FYNNEI. The CDR3 spells CASNGGTGSEEQFF. The CDR3 nucleotides are TGTGCCAGCAATGGGGGGACAGGGTCGGAGGAGCAGTTCTTC.

The rearrangement links TRBV27 to TRBJ1-4, with a possible D match to TRBD1 (6 bases). Trimming took 1 base from V and 4 from J, leaving 16 bases between them. The CDR3 has 17 amino acids. Germline CDR1 and CDR2: MNHEY and SMNVEV (reference sequence). The CDR3 loop reads CASSLWGPTGFNEKLFF. CDR3 DNA sequence: TGTGCCAGCAGTTTATGGGGGCCGACAGGATTTAATGAAAAACTGTTTTTT.

The rearrangement joins TRBV4-1 to TRBJ2-5; a possible D gene is TRBD1 (5 bases). The V end was cut by 4 bases, the J end by 2 bases, with 11 bases between. The germline CDR1 and CDR2 sequences are MGHRA and YSYEKL. CDR3 length equals 14 residues. The CDR3 reads CASSLTDRQETQYF. The CDR3 DNA sequence: TGCGCCAGCAGCCTAACCGACAGACAAGAGACCCAGTACTTC.

Only a few counts were recorded for this clonotype. The chain uses TRBV4-1 and TRBJ2-7; D is possibly TRBD2 (7 bases). CDR3 length equals 14 residues. CDR1 and CDR2 (germline): MGHRA, YSYEKL. The germline V and J ends were trimmed by 4 bases and 2 bases, with 12 bases remaining between them. The CDR3 loop is CASSPVRGPYEQYV. CDR3 nucleotides: TGCGCCAGCAGCCCGGTGCGGGGGCCCTACGAGCAGTACGTC.

This clonotype has only a few counts. The rearrangement uses TRBV15 and TRBJ1-2, with D possibly TRBD1 on 5 matching bases. The CDR3 is 13 residues long. CDR1 and CDR2 (germline): LNHNV, YYDKDF (reference sequence). Trimming removed 5 bases from V and 6 bases from J, with 13 bases in between. CDR3 region: CATSSGNADGYTF. The DNA of the CDR3 is TGTGCCACCAGCTCAGGGAACGCGGATGGCTACACCTTC.

The rearrangement joins TRBV7-9 to TRBJ2-1, with 10 bases matching TRBD1. This CDR3 is built from 16 residues. CDR1 and CDR2 from the germline V gene are SEHNR and FQNEAQ (reference sequence). V was clipped by 5 bases and J by 5 bases; unmatched bases: 9. The CDR3 DNA sequence: TGTGCCAGCAGCGTAACCGGGACAGGGGACAACAATGAGCAGTTCTTC. This translates into CASSVTGTGDNNEQFF.

This clonotype was detected a few times. The gene calls are TRBV4-1 and TRBJ2-2, with unresolved D. The V gene lost 4 bases and the J gene lost 1 base, with 7 bases spanning the gap. The germline CDR1 and CDR2 sequences are MGHRA and YSYEKL. The CDR3 runs 14 residues. CDR3 sequence (DNA): TGCGCCAGCAGCCGTCAGCAGAACACCGGGGAGCTGTTTTTT. Translated: CASSRQQNTGELFF.

This clonotype was counted at least ten times. J is TRBJ1-1 and V is TRBV27, with D perhaps matching TRBD1 (6 bases). The CDR3 totals 15 residues. V lost 0 bases and J 4 bases, leaving 12 bases between the germline ends. CDR1 and CDR2 from the germline V gene are MNHEY and SMNVEV (reference sequence). The DNA for the CDR3 is TGTGCCAGCAGTTTATCGGGGCCCAGGGGCACTGAAGCTTTCTTT. As protein: CASSLSGPRGTEAFF.

This chain uses TRBV28 with TRBJ2-1; tentatively, D is TRBD2 (5 bases). V lost 5 bases and J lost 5, with 16 bases in between. The CDR3 is 15 amino acids. The germline gives CDR1 MDHEN, CDR2 SYDVKM. The CDR3 spells CASSLGVPGNNEQFF. In nucleotides, the CDR3 is TGTGCCAGCAGTCTCGGAGTCCCGGGGAACAATGAGCAGTTCTTC.

This clonotype was recorded at least ten times. The rearrangement links TRBV20-1 to TRBJ2-5, with D possibly matching TRBD2 (6 bases). This CDR3 has 15 amino acids. Between the trimmed V and J ends, which lost 0 bases and 0 bases, there was a span of 11 bases. The germline V gene encodes CDR1 DFQATT and CDR2 SNEGSKA (reference sequence). The CDR3 sequence: CSAREGRGNQETQYF. CDR3 in DNA: TGCAGTGCTAGAGAGGGCCGGGGGAACCAAGAGACCCAGTACTTC.

J is TRBJ2-1 and V is TRBV7-9; possibly TRBD1 or TRBD2 for D (5 bases each). The germline gives CDR1 SEHNR, CDR2 FQNEAQ (reference sequence). The CDR3 loop spans 12 amino acids. Trimming took off 5 bases at V and 12 bases at J, with 14 bases between the two ends. The CDR3 bases are TGTGCCAGCAGCCCCCAATGGGGGAGGCAGTTCTTC. Its protein is CASSPQWGRQFF. The full variable domain, completed using reference TRBV7-9 and TRBJ2-1, is DTGVSQNPRHKITKRGQNVTFRCDPISEHNRLYWYRQTLGQGPEFLTYFQNEAQLEKSRLLSDRFSAERPKGSFSTLEIQRTEQGDSAMYLCASSPQWGRQFFGPGTRLTVL.

The table lists this clonotype with a few counts. V is TRBV27 and J is TRBJ2-1, with 7 bases lining up with TRBD2. The junction had 8 bases not matched to a gene; V was cut back by 2 bases and J by 4 bases. Germline CDR1 is MNHEY and CDR2 is SMNVEV (reference sequence). CDR3 length: 16 amino acids. The CDR3 region has the DNA TGTGCCAGCAGTTTACATGGCGGGAGAACTTACAATGAGCAGTTCTTC. This translates into CASSLHGGRTYNEQFF.

This clonotype was seen more than once but under ten times. J is TRBJ2-1 and V is TRBV27; 7 bases map to TRBD2. CDR1 is MNHEY and CDR2 is SMNVEV in the germline V gene (reference sequence). This CDR3 has 14 amino acids. V lost 6 bases, J lost 7 bases, and 9 bases stayed unmatched. The CDR3 loop is CASSAGDRSNEQFF. The CDR3 DNA is TGTGCCAGCAGCGCGGGAGATAGATCAAATGAGCAGTTCTTC.